Below are 12 T cell receptor beta chains sequenced from a single sample in a study of T-cell reconstitution after alpha-beta-depleted transplantation in children (TCRdb year 2016). The receptor library was made with PCR. The instrument was an Illumina HiSeq 2500. TCR libraries were prepared with molecular barcoding, using unique molecular identifiers to normalize TCRbeta repertoire quantification. The raw public data were reprocessed by TCRdb itself: fastp quality trimming at Q25, MiXCR clonotype calling, in-frame beta chains only. Every distinct CDR3 protein forms one entry, paired with its most common genes and DNA. The sample yields 800,000 to 1,000,000 distinct CDR3 sequences; 25% to 30% were counted once. Together, the top ten hold around 30% of the sample. Taken with the paper, the label for treatment or condition translates to: allogeneic hematopoietic cell transplantation with graft depleted of TCRalphabeta T cells and CD19 B cells.

The sequencing here drew on PBMCs, mostly from graft donor cells, taken 360 days after TCRalphabeta/CD19-depleted stem cell transplant. Source of these receptors: a boy under two years old who had a stem cell transplant for SCID, so the T cells may come from the graft donor.

The gene calls are TRBV19 and TRBJ2-2; TRBD1 matches at 8 bases. Per germline, CDR1 LNHDA and CDR2 SQIVND (reference sequence). Trimming removed 3 bases from V and 3 bases from J; junction bases left unmatched: 3. This CDR3 comprises 15 residues. CDR3 in amino acids: CASSIEDRDTGELFF. The CDR3 DNA is TGTGCCAGTAGTATTGAGGACAGGGACACCGGGGAGCTGTTTTTT.

The chain couples TRBV5-1 to TRBJ1-1, with D tentatively TRBD1 (6 bases). Trimming pared 4 bases from V and 3 bases from J, leaving 10 bases between. The CDR3 sequence is 13 residues long. Looked up from germline, CDR1 is SGHRS and CDR2 is YFSETQ. CDR3 residues: CASSRRQDTEAFF. The CDR3, as DNA: TGCGCCAGCAGCCGAAGACAGGACACTGAAGCTTTCTTT. Supplemented by reference TRBV5-1 and TRBJ1-1, the full variable domain reads KAGVTQTPRYLIKTRGQQVTLSCSPISGHRSVSWYQQTPGQGLQFLFEYFSETQRNKGNFPGRFSGRQFSNSRSEMNVSTLELGDSALYLCASSRRQDTEAFFGQGTRLTVV.

This clonotype was seen a handful of times. The rearrangement joins TRBV12-3 or TRBV12-4 to TRBJ1-1; the D gene is possibly TRBD1 (6 bases). The V and J ends lost 6 bases and 6 bases respectively, with 17 bases between them. The CDR3 runs to 14 residues. The CDR3 DNA sequence: TGTGCCAGCAGACTGACAGGCGTTAGAGCTGAAGCTTTCTTT. It encodes CASRLTGVRAEAFF.

To note about this clonotype: The junction departs from the called germline gene at one end, perhaps through a read error. The V and J genes are TRBV5-5 and TRBJ1-1; no clear D gene. Germline V CDR1 and CDR2: SGHKS, YYEKEE (reference sequence). This CDR3 has 11 amino acids. The CDR3, as DNA: TGTGCCAGCAGCCCCGGTATCGCCGTATGGTTT. Encoded protein: CASSPGIAVWF.

This rearrangement joins TRBV6-2 or TRBV6-3 to TRBJ2-3; 9 bases fit TRBD2. Germline V CDR1 and CDR2: MNHEY, SVGEGT. The CDR3 extends over 21 amino acids. The ends lost 7 bases at V and 4 bases at J; junction bases unmatched: 27. Here the CDR3 DNA reads TGTGCCAGCACCCATCTTAAATGGACGCCTGGACTAGCGAAAGAAGCAGATACGCAGTATTTT. Translated, it gives CASTHLKWTPGLAKEADTQYF.

The chain has TRBV12-3 or TRBV12-4 and TRBJ1-1; D unresolved. The V end was cut by 7 bases, the J end by 4 bases, with 16 bases between. The CDR3 spans 14 residues. The CDR3 nucleotides are TGTGCCAGCAAAGCAACAAACAGCCTCACTGAAGCTTTCTTT. It encodes CASKATNSLTEAFF.

The chain combines TRBV4-1 with TRBJ2-1; D tentatively reads TRBD1 or TRBD2 (5 bases each). The CDR3 is made up of 16 amino acids. Trimming cost V 2 bases and J 1 base, with 12 bases left between them. Germline CDR1 and CDR2: MGHRA and YSYEKL. CDR3 coding DNA: TGCGCCAGCAGCCAATTTGAGGGGTCGTCCTACAATGAGCAGTTCTTC. It yields the protein CASSQFEGSSYNEQFF.

This clonotype has more than one count but fewer than ten. J is TRBJ2-4 and V is TRBV7-3; 13 bases are a match to TRBD2. After removal of 5 bases from V and 3 bases from J, the junction contained 16 bases not matched to a gene. The CDR3 contains 20 residues. Germline values: CDR1 SGHTA, CDR2 FQGTGA. The CDR3 sequence is CASSPRTSGGHPLSKNIQYF. The DNA for the CDR3 is TGTGCCAGCAGCCCTCGGACTAGCGGGGGTCACCCTTTAAGCAAAAACATTCAGTACTTC. The whole variable domain, filled in from reference TRBV7-3 and TRBJ2-4, reads GAGVSQTPSNKVTEKGKYVELRCDPISGHTALYWYRQSLGQGPEFLIYFQGTGAADDSGLPNDRFFAVRPEGSVSTLKIQRTERGDSAVYLCASSPRTSGGHPLSKNIQYFGAGTRLSVL.

This chain uses TRBV10-3 with TRBJ1-1; weak D call: TRBD1 (5 bases). The CDR3 is 12 amino acids. The V end lost 5 bases, the J end lost 5 bases, and 9 bases lay between the germline ends. The germline CDR1 and CDR2 sequences are ENHRY and SYGVKD. Here the CDR3 DNA reads TGTGCCATCAGTCGGACAAGGACTGAAGCTTTCTTT. Its translation: CAISRTRTEAFF.

The table lists this clonotype with a few counts. J is TRBJ2-1 and V is TRBV6-2 or TRBV6-3; TRBD1 matches 10 bases. V lost 6 bases, J lost 7 bases, and 3 bases stayed unmatched. The germline CDR1 and CDR2 sequences are MNHEY and SVGEGT. The CDR3 sequence is 13 residues long. CDR3 amino acids: CASRGDRGNEQFF. The CDR3 bases are TGTGCCAGCAGGGGGGACAGGGGAAATGAGCAGTTCTTC.

The CDR3: CSVGEHYEQYF. The CDR3 coding sequence is TGCAGCGTGGGGGAACACTACGAGCAGTACTTC. This rearrangement joins TRBV29-1 to TRBJ2-7; either TRBD1 or TRBD2 may supply D (5 bases each). CDR1 is SQVTM, CDR2 ANQGSEA, per germline. V lost 6 bases to trimming and J lost 3 bases, with 9 bases between them. The CDR3 covers 11 residues.

This clonotype turned up a few times. This CDR3 is CASSYVHLNTGELFF. The CDR3 region has the DNA TGTGCCAGCAGTTACGTCCACTTGAACACCGGGGAGCTGTTTTTT. The chain has TRBV6-5 and TRBJ2-2; no firm D call. CDR3 length: 15 amino acids. The germline V gene has CDR1 MNHEY and CDR2 SVGAGI. Between the trimmed V and J ends, which lost 2 bases and 1 base, there was a span of 8 bases.